This T cell receptor beta chain came from a study of response to subunit inactivated influenza vaccine. Study-wide results and caveats: It was suggested by the authors that few new T cells are recruited by each seasonal influenza vaccination.

Concerning this clonotype: The antigen remains unidentified.

Deletions cut 4 bases from V and 1 base from J, with 17 bases between. CDR3 size: 17 residues. Germline CDR1 is WSHSY and CDR2 is SAAADI. TCRdb used MiXCR to reprocess the RT-PCR reads, holding one entry per CDR3 protein. Among more than 450,000 distinct CDR3 sequences, about 12% were seen once, and the ten largest hold about 10%. Source: PBMCs from blood, taken on the day of vaccination. This chain joins TRBV10-2 and TRBJ2-1, with D perhaps TRBD2 (6 bases). The sequence was obtained from a man in his fifties or sixties who received an inactivated influenza vaccine. Here the CDR3 reads CASSVAKLARSYNEQFF. The CDR3 DNA is TGCGCCAGCAGTGTAGCGAAGCTAGCGCGATCCTACAATGAGCAGTTCTTC.